The present entry profiles one TCR beta chain with its context. No antigen is known for it. No qualities accompany the bases; no much larger clone lies one base away. The CDR3 regions of human TCRbeta chains were subjected to immunosequencing. Processing in the source paper ran as follows. Repertoire TCRs were checked for matches against a reference library of SARS-CoV-2-specific TCRs that had been generated using the MIRA antigen-specificity platform. Breadth was defined as the fraction of unique TCRs that were SARS-CoV-2-associated. Depth was defined as the fraction of total T cells that were SARS-CoV-2-associated. Each spike-specific TCR was assigned to its reactive spike region and to a CD4 or CD8 class using the MIRA data. Log10-transformed breadth and depth values were compared by one-way ANOVA with Sidak's multiple comparisons tests. As stored in TCRdb, this immuneACCESS dataset retains in-frame rearrangements with V and J assigned. A fraction of the clones does not appear; measured against another copy, unresolved V genes explain less than half of the discrepancy, and the remainder lacks a known reason. For V, J and clone size, that table is used; D and trimming come from the DNA. The table for this sample lists about 150,000 clones; roughly 90% of them were counted only once. Under 20% of the sample is held by the ten biggest clonotypes.

The record originates from a study of T cell responses to AZD1222 COVID-19 vaccine (dated by TCRdb to about 2021). Some background on the complete study: AZD1222 recipients with second doses at about 4 weeks or about 12 weeks were pooled, because spike-specific TCR depth and breadth did not differ between schedules. TCR sequencing was performed for 230 to 250 trial participants, of whom about 200 were given two doses of AZD1222 and around 26 were given two doses of MenACWY control vaccine. Trial participants were enrolled by age into 18-55, 56-69 and 70-plus year subgroups, with approximately 150, 30 and 60 TCR-sequenced participants respectively. The paper as a whole reports these results and caveats: Spike-specific TCR breadth and depth rose significantly after two AZD1222 doses compared with day 0 and with MenACWY recipients. CD4 TCRs associated with the vaccine covered the entire spike protein, and the dominant responses were in regions 160-218 and 743-854. Reportedly, almost half of the unique spike-specific TCRs recognized epitopes lying outside the regions that are mutated in the B.1.351 and B.1.1.7 variants. Most participants were white British and females outnumbered males, and the authors suggested that clonal diversity may have been underestimated. Conclusions about previously exposed vaccinees are limited, since just 6 or 7 AZD1222 recipients were seropositive for SARS-CoV-2 at baseline. In the small 56-69-year group, the increase in depth fell short of significance, most likely because of low power. No day 14 peak-response samples were available, so repertoires were characterized only after the peak T cell response.

The label giving this sample's time point can be read as: baseline before first vaccination. Vaccinee samples were obtained from the UK trials COV001 and COV002, which included a single-blind randomized controlled phase 2/3 trial of AZD1222 (ChAdOx1 nCoV-19) in healthy adults. For TCRbeta chain sequencing, PBMC samples were collected from trial participants at day 0 and at day 28 after the second dose. CDR3 length: 14 amino acids, cysteine to phenylalanine. The CDR3 DNA has 42 bases and is translated from base 1. V is reduced by 6 bases and J by 4 bases, leaving a spacing of 15 bases between them. CDR1 and CDR2, looked up from the germline V gene, are MNHEY and SVGAGI.

The sequencing here drew on peripheral blood, taken on day 0 of AZD1222 vaccination. This sequence uses TRBV6-5 and TRBJ1-2; perhaps TRBD1 is the D gene, with 5 bases matching. The receptor's source is an adult in good health. The CDR3 reads as follows: CASSPSGSIYGYTF. The nucleotide sequence reads TGTGCCAGCAGCCCATCAGGGTCCATCTATGGCTACACCTTC.